This TCR beta chain appears in the sequencing data of a study of blood T cell repertoires in COVID-19. Per germline, CDR1 SGHRS and CDR2 YFSETQ. The V gene lost 4 bases and the J gene lost 4 bases, with 14 bases spanning the gap. The CDR3 loop spans 15 amino acids. Profiling relied on immunoSEQ multiplex PCR, and the TCRdb table lists in-frame clones only, not all of them. This sample has some 200,000 clones; around four fifths occur once, and the top ten carry over 9.5%. The material sequenced was PBMCs or T cells enriched from blood (not recorded which). V and J are TRBV5-1 and TRBJ2-2, with D possibly matching TRBD2 (6 bases). The receptor comes from a man aged 35 to 55 who had recovered from COVID-19. CDR3 sequence: CASSVWGVGTGELFF. The DNA of the CDR3 is TGCGCCAGCAGCGTCTGGGGGGTTGGCACCGGGGAGCTGTTTTTT. The entire variable domain, with the rest obtained from reference TRBV5-1 and TRBJ2-2, is as follows: KAGVTQTPRYLIKTRGQQVTLSCSPISGHRSVSWYQQTPGQGLQFLFEYFSETQRNKGNFPGRFSGRQFSNSRSEMNVSTLELGDSALYLCASSVWGVGTGELFFGEGSRLTVL.